This TCR beta chain was recorded in a study of blood T cells in healthy people across ages. On the study more broadly: Template switching retrieved approximately one barcoded beta molecule for each two T cells.

This clonotype occurred a few times. A second about 7 to 11 cycle PCR used barcoded and J-beta primers. TCRdb re-called the 5' RACE reads with MiXCR, one entry per CDR3 protein. In the table there are about 580,000 distinct CDR3 sequences, roughly 48% of which are singletons. V shed 4 bases and J shed 2 bases, with 23 bases lying between them. The CDR3 length is 18 residues. Germline CDR1 LGHNA, CDR2 YNFKEQ. All donors came from Russia, were Caucasian and healthy, and spanned ages roughly 6 to 100. The authors isolated at least 6 million PBMCs per sample. Sequenced material: blood. V usage is TRBV4-2 and J usage is TRBJ1-2; possible D gene TRBD1, 6 bases. This sequence was found in a man older than 75 in good health. The CDR3: CASSPSIPTGSLNYGYTF. As DNA, the CDR3 is TGTGCCAGCAGCCCTTCAATACCAACAGGGTCCCTAAACTATGGCTACACCTTC.